Presented here are 22 T cell receptor beta chains from one specimen sequenced in a study of blood T cells in healthy people across ages. A second PCR of roughly 7 to 11 cycles used a sample-barcoded 5' primer and a J-beta primer mix. TCRdb used MiXCR to reprocess the 5' RACE reads, holding one entry per CDR3 protein. Found here are 750,000 to 950,000 distinct CDR3 sequences, roughly 50% of them singletons; the top ten hold around 41%. Material: blood. The receptors were gathered from a man older than 75 in good health.

This clonotype was seen only a few times. This chain uses TRBV24-1 with TRBJ2-5; D gene uncertain. V was pared by 1 base and J by 5 bases, with 4 bases between. CDR1 and CDR2 (germline): KGHDR, SFDVKD. This CDR3 comprises 12 residues. CDR3 coding DNA: TGTGCCACCAGTGATTTCGATGAGACCCAGTACTTC. This gives the protein CATSDFDETQYF.

This clonotype has only a few counts. The chain carries TRBV29-1 and TRBJ2-6; D remains ambiguous. This CDR3 region has 12 residues. The germline V and J ends were trimmed by 6 bases and 4 bases, with 7 bases remaining between them. CDR1 is SQVTM, CDR2 ANQGSEA, per germline. The CDR3 DNA follows: TGCAGCGTCTTGGACGGGGCCAACGTCCTGACTTTC. It codes for CSVLDGANVLTF.

The rearrangement joins TRBV6-6 to TRBJ2-1; possible D gene TRBD2, 5 bases. The ends were cut back, 2 bases at V and 3 bases at J, with 11 bases in the middle. CDR1 and CDR2 (germline): MNHNY, SVGAGI (reference sequence). The CDR3 totals 15 residues. CDR3 nucleotide sequence: TGTGCCAGCAGTTACCCCAAAGGGAGCTACAATGAGCAGTTCTTC. It is translated as CASSYPKGSYNEQFF.

This rearrangement joins TRBV20-1 to TRBJ2-5, with D tentatively TRBD2 (6 bases). The last part of the DNA fits TRBJ2-1 better; the J call may be wrong. From germline, CDR1 is DFQATT and CDR2 SNEGSKA (reference sequence). CDR3 size: 14 residues. The CDR3 sequence is CSARDGDFQETQFF. CDR3 coding DNA: TGCAGTGCTAGAGACGGGGACTTCCAAGAGACCCAGTTCTTC.

The chain employs TRBV7-2 and TRBJ1-1, with D uncertain. Germline CDR1 SGHTA, CDR2 FQGNSA. V lost 0 bases and J lost 1, with 9 bases in between. The CDR3 totals 15 residues. Written as DNA, the CDR3 is TGTGCCAGCAGCTTAGCTGGGTCACCGAACACTGAAGCTTTCTTT. The encoded protein is CASSLAGSPNTEAFF. The complete variable domain, with remaining parts taken from reference TRBV7-2 and TRBJ1-1, reads GAGVSQSPSNKVTEKGKDVELRCDPISGHTALYWYRQSLGQGLEFLIYFQGNSAPDKSGLPSDRFSAERTGGSVSTLTIQRTQQEDSAVYLCASSLAGSPNTEAFFGQGTRLTVV.

CDR3 in amino acids: CASSLGHSYNEQFF. The CDR3, as DNA: TGTGCCAGCAGTTTAGGGCACTCCTACAATGAGCAGTTCTTC. This chain links TRBV12-3 or TRBV12-4 with TRBJ2-1; no reliable D call. CDR3 length equals 14 residues. The V end was cut by 1 base, the J end by 0 bases, with 4 bases between.

The V and J genes are TRBV6-2 or TRBV6-3 and TRBJ2-2; D gene unclear. Germline loops: CDR1 MNHEY, CDR2 SVGEGT. This CDR3 spans 14 amino acids. The V end was cut by 5 bases, the J end by 4 bases, with 11 bases between. The CDR3 nucleotides are TGTGCCAGCAGTCCGGGTCCCCTCACCGGGGAGCTGTTTTTT. Translating it yields CASSPGPLTGELFF.

Worth noting for this clonotype: This may come from a read error, since a much larger clone is one base off. This chain joins TRBV6-5 and TRBJ2-1; a weak D match, TRBD1 (6 bases). The germline CDR1 and CDR2 sequences are MNHEY and SVGAGI. Trimming shortened V by 5 bases and J by 10 bases, and 9 bases separated the two germline ends. CDR3 length equals 11 residues. This chain's CDR3 is CASSGGYEQFF. DNA for the CDR3: TGTGCCAGCAGTGGGGGCTACGAGCAGTTCTTC.

This chain links TRBV7-2 with TRBJ1-2, with 9 bases identical to TRBD1. Per germline, CDR1 SGHTA and CDR2 FQGNSA. The ends lost 4 bases at V and 4 bases at J; junction bases unmatched: 4. The length of the CDR3 is 14 residues. The CDR3 region is CASSSPTGGYGYTF. The CDR3 DNA follows: TGTGCCAGCAGCTCCCCGACAGGGGGCTATGGCTACACCTTC.

The V call is TRBV19, the J call TRBJ2-5; TRBD2 matches at 7 bases. The DNA matches TRBJ2-7 better at its end, which makes the J call doubtful. The CDR3 loop spans 16 amino acids. Germline V CDR1 and CDR2: LNHDA, SQIVND (reference sequence). The CDR3 loop reads CASSIIRGSETYEQYF. CDR3 sequence (DNA): TGTGCCAGTAGTATTATCCGCGGGAGCGAAACCTACGAGCAGTACTTC.

The sample holds a few counts of this clonotype. This chain uses TRBV10-3 with TRBJ2-1; the match to TRBD2 covers 8 bases. The germline CDR1 and CDR2 sequences are ENHRY and SYGVKD. V lost 5 bases and J lost 8; bases outside the gene matches: 11. This CDR3 contains 15 residues. The CDR3 is CAISPRGREVDEQFF. CDR3 sequence (DNA): TGTGCCATCAGTCCTCGGGGGCGGGAGGTCGATGAGCAGTTCTTC.

The CDR3 is CASGPGGAYNEQFF. The CDR3 nucleotides are TGTGCCAGCGGTCCGGGAGGAGCCTACAATGAGCAGTTCTTC. The chain uses TRBV27 and TRBJ2-1; the match to TRBD2 covers 7 bases. V was clipped by 8 bases and J by 2 bases; unmatched bases: 6. Germline V CDR1 and CDR2: MNHEY, SMNVEV (reference sequence). The CDR3 consists of 14 residues.

This sequence joins TRBV28 and TRBJ2-4; possibly TRBD1 for D (6 bases). The germline V gene encodes CDR1 MDHEN and CDR2 SYDVKM. V dropped 2 bases and J dropped 4 bases, with 12 bases sitting between them. There are 15 residues in the CDR3. Here the CDR3 reads CASSLQGQGKNIQYF. The CDR3, as DNA: TGTGCCAGCAGTTTACAGGGTCAGGGGAAAAACATTCAGTACTTC. Supplemented by reference TRBV28 and TRBJ2-4, the full variable domain reads DVKVTQSSRYLVKRTGEKVFLECVQDMDHENMFWYRQDPGLGLRLIYFSYDVKMKEKGDIPEGYSVSREKKERFSLILESASTNQTSMYLCASSLQGQGKNIQYFGAGTRLSVL.

This clonotype occurred once. The chain is built from TRBV11-2 and TRBJ2-1; 7 nucleotides agree with TRBD2. Germline V gives CDR1 SGHAT, CDR2 FQNNGV. CDR3 length: 15 residues. The trim removed 5 bases at V and 1 base at J, leaving 5 bases unmatched. The CDR3 nucleotides read TGTGCCAGCAGCCAAGGACTAGAATCCTACAATGAGCAGTTCTTC. Protein: CASSQGLESYNEQFF.

The rearrangement uses TRBV20-1 and TRBJ2-1, with TRBD2 as a possible D gene (6 bases). The J call may be mistaken, given a closer DNA end match to TRBJ2-7. The CDR3 is 14 residues long. CDR1 is DFQATT, CDR2 SNEGSKA, per germline (reference sequence). CDR3: CSARSSGLSNEQYF. CDR3 nucleotide sequence: TGCAGTGCTAGATCGAGCGGGCTTTCCAATGAGCAGTACTTC.

The chain combines TRBV25-1 with TRBJ1-6; D is possibly TRBD1 (6 bases). Trimming pared 2 bases from V and 5 bases from J, leaving 13 bases between. Germline loops: CDR1 MGHDK, CDR2 SYGVNS. The CDR3 length is 16 residues. CDR3 residues: CASSEERRGNNSPLHF. In DNA, the CDR3 is TGTGCCAGCAGTGAAGAACGCAGGGGTAATAATTCACCCCTCCACTTT.

In the case of this clonotype: An end of the junction does not agree with germline; a read error may underlie this. In nucleotides, the CDR3 is TGTGCCAGCAGCCATTCACTAGCGGGAGTCCAAGAGACCCAGTACTTC. Translation gives CASSHSLAGVQETQYF. The V and J genes are TRBV4-1 and TRBJ2-5, with 11 bases lining up with TRBD2. The CDR3 length is 16 residues. The germline gives CDR1 MGHRA, CDR2 YSYEKL.

This clonotype was seen a handful of times. A much larger clone lies a single base off, so this may be a read error. This sequence joins TRBV20-1 and TRBJ1-2; D is undetermined. Between the trimmed V and J ends, which lost 7 bases and 3 bases, there was a span of 9 bases. Germline CDR1 reads DFQATT; CDR2 reads SNEGSKA (reference sequence). The CDR3 is 11 residues long. CDR3 protein: CSGGQDYGYTF. The CDR3 region has the DNA TGCAGTGGAGGGCAGGACTATGGCTACACCTTC.

The chain links TRBV9 to TRBJ2-1; TRBD2 aligns across 10 bases. Germline values: CDR1 SGDLS, CDR2 YYNGEE. The CDR3 sequence is 18 residues long. V dropped 2 bases and J dropped 0; count of bases not matched to a gene: 8. The CDR3 region has the DNA TGTGCCAGCAGCGTGTCCTCTAGCGGGAGCCGCTCCTACAATGAGCAGTTCTTC. Translated: CASSVSSSGSRSYNEQFF.

This clonotype was observed a handful of times. V is TRBV7-9 and J is TRBJ2-3; possibly TRBD1 for D (6 bases). CDR3 length: 18 residues. The V and J ends lost 5 bases and 2 bases respectively, with 23 bases between them. Germline assignment: CDR1 SEHNR and CDR2 FQNEAQ (reference sequence). The CDR3 loop is CASSLLPLQGKYTDTQYF. For the CDR3, the DNA is TGTGCCAGCAGCCTTCTTCCCCTACAGGGTAAATACACAGATACGCAGTATTTT.

V is TRBV2 and J is TRBJ2-1, with TRBD1 matching 7 bases. Germline values: CDR1 SNHLY, CDR2 FYNNEI. The CDR3 has 12 residues. Trimming took 4 bases from V and 14 from J; bases not matched to a gene: 8. In nucleotides, the CDR3 is TGTGCCAGCAGTGGAGACAGGGCCACCAAGTTCTTC. Its protein is CASSGDRATKFF.

V usage is TRBV24-1 and J usage is TRBJ2-7, with 10 bases identical to TRBD2. Germline-derived CDR1 and CDR2 are KGHDR and SFDVKD. V dropped 3 bases and J dropped 2; count of bases not matched to a gene: 6. This CDR3 is built from 16 residues. The CDR3 loop reads CATSDASGSSPYEQYF. CDR3 DNA: TGTGCCACCAGTGATGCTAGCGGGAGTTCTCCCTACGAGCAGTACTTC.